The 19 T cell receptor beta chains listed next were all sequenced from one sample in a study of blood T cell repertoires in COVID-19. Libraries were prepared by immunoSEQ multiplex PCR; TCRdb keeps only in-frame clonotypes and omits some of them. The repertoire consists of 95,000 to 120,000 clones, with around 83% occurring once and the leading ten covering about 3%. The source material was peripheral blood. The receptors stem from a man aged 40-55 years with acute or convalescent COVID-19.

J is TRBJ2-1 and V is TRBV5-1; possibly TRBD1 for D (6 bases). V lost 3 bases, J lost 3 bases, and 7 bases lay in between. Germline values: CDR1 SGHRS, CDR2 YFSETQ. This CDR3 has 13 residues. The CDR3 is CASSSRGYNEQFF. The CDR3 nucleotides are TGCGCCAGCAGCTCCAGGGGCTACAATGAGCAGTTCTTC. The entire variable domain, with the rest obtained from reference TRBV5-1 and TRBJ2-1, is as follows: KAGVTQTPRYLIKTRGQQVTLSCSPISGHRSVSWYQQTPGQGLQFLFEYFSETQRNKGNFPGRFSGRQFSNSRSEMNVSTLELGDSALYLCASSSRGYNEQFFGPGTRLTVL.

The rearrangement uses TRBV7-9 and TRBJ1-2, with D maybe TRBD1 (6 bases). The CDR3 spans 14 residues. V lost 3 bases, J lost 2 bases, and 10 bases lay in between. CDR1 is SEHNR, CDR2 FQNEAQ, per germline (reference sequence). The CDR3: CASSLFQGNYGYTF. The DNA of the CDR3 is TGTGCCAGCAGCTTGTTCCAGGGGAACTATGGCTACACCTTC.

The rearrangement joins TRBV3-1 (or the pseudogene TRBV3-2) to TRBJ1-5; 7 bases map to TRBD1. Trimming took 1 base from V and 0 from J; bases not matched to a gene: 3. This CDR3 is built from 16 residues. Germline values: CDR1 LGHDT, CDR2 YNNKEL (reference sequence). The CDR3 region has the DNA TGTGCCAGCAGCCAAGCTCACAGGGGTAGCAATCAGCCCCAGCATTTT. This codes for CASSQAHRGSNQPQHF.

The chain recombines TRBV7-3 with TRBJ2-1; 15 bases are shared with TRBD2. The CDR3 loop spans 13 amino acids. CDR1 and CDR2 from the germline V gene are SGHTA and FQGTGA. After removal of 3 bases from V and 15 bases from J, the junction contained 3 bases not matched to a gene. The CDR3 bases are TGTGCCAGCAGCTTGGGACTAGCGGGGGGACGGTTCTTC. It is translated as CASSLGLAGGRFF.

The table lists this clone with a count of one. The rearrangement uses TRBV24-1 and TRBJ1-2, with 11 bases lining up with TRBD1. The CDR3 covers 15 residues. Germline CDR1 is KGHDR and CDR2 is SFDVKD. V lost 6 bases, J lost 6 bases, and 8 bases stayed unmatched. CDR3: CATSPSGQGVHGYTF. In nucleotides, the CDR3 is TGTGCCACCAGTCCCTCGGGACAGGGGGTTCATGGCTACACCTTC.

The genes are TRBV7-9 and TRBJ2-1; a possible D gene is TRBD2 (6 bases). V was clipped by 5 bases and J by 2 bases, with 13 bases between them. This CDR3 has 15 residues. Germline V gene data show CDR1 as SEHNR and CDR2 as FQNEAQ (reference sequence). The DNA of the CDR3 is TGTGCCAGCAGCCGCCCGGGGGTTGCCTACAATGAGCAGTTCTTC. It codes for CASSRPGVAYNEQFF. Together with reference TRBV7-9 and TRBJ2-1, the CDR3 gives the full variable domain: DTGVSQNPRHKITKRGQNVTFRCDPISEHNRLYWYRQTLGQGPEFLTYFQNEAQLEKSRLLSDRFSAERPKGSFSTLEIQRTEQGDSAMYLCASSRPGVAYNEQFFGPGTRLTVL.

This sequence joins TRBV12-3 or TRBV12-4 and TRBJ2-4, with TRBD1 matching over 7 bases. After removal of 6 bases from V and 7 bases from J, the junction contained 6 bases not matched to a gene. CDR3 length: 13 residues. DNA for the CDR3: TGTGCCAGCAGGCCGGGACAGAGTAACATTCAGTACTTC. Its translation is CASRPGQSNIQYF.

CDR3 residues: CASSRIMGQGEEKLFF. CDR3 bases: TGTGCCAGTAGTAGAATTATGGGACAGGGGGAAGAAAAACTGTTTTTT. The chain recombines TRBV19 with TRBJ1-4, with TRBD1 matching over 11 bases. Per the germline V gene, CDR1 is LNHDA and CDR2 is SQIVND (reference sequence). The CDR3 consists of 16 residues. V gave up 4 bases and J gave up 8 bases; unmatched junction bases: 9.

V gene TRBV10-3 combines with J gene TRBJ2-3; 12 bases are shared with TRBD2. Germline CDR1 ENHRY, CDR2 SYGVKD. The CDR3 has 16 amino acids. Losses at the gene ends were 2 bases for V and 4 bases for J; bases not matched to a gene: 4. CDR3 sequence (DNA): TGTGCCATCAGTGAGATGGCTAGCGGGGGGGCAGATACGCAGTATTTT. Protein: CAISEMASGGADTQYF.

This rearrangement joins TRBV6-6 to TRBJ2-7; 8 nucleotides match TRBD1. The CDR3 consists of 14 residues. The ends lost 7 bases at V and 2 bases at J; junction bases unmatched: 7. Germline values: CDR1 MNHNY, CDR2 SVGAGI (reference sequence). CDR3 nucleotides: TGTGCCAGCACGCCGCCAGGGGGCGCCTACGAGCAGTACTTC. This translates into CASTPPGGAYEQYF.

The chain uses TRBV30 and TRBJ2-2, with D maybe TRBD1 (6 bases). This CDR3 is 16 amino acids long. CDR1 is GTSNPN, CDR2 SVGIG, per germline (reference sequence). Trimming took 4 bases from V and 0 from J, leaving 15 bases between them. The CDR3 DNA is TGTGCCTGGAAGGTCAGGGGCCGTCCGAACACCGGGGAGCTGTTTTTT. It translates to CAWKVRGRPNTGELFF. Filled out from reference TRBV30 and TRBJ2-2, the complete variable domain reads SQTIHQWPATLVQPVGSPLSLECTVEGTSNPNLYWYRQAAGRGLQLLFYSVGIGQISSEVPQNLSASRPQDRQFILSSKKLLLSDSGFYLCAWKVRGRPNTGELFFGEGSRLTVL.

The CDR3: CASSKHQRGGFSSYNSPLHF. The CDR3 nucleotides read TGTGCCAGCAGCAAACATCAGCGGGGGGGTTTCAGCTCCTATAATTCACCCCTCCACTTT. The chain uses TRBV21-1 and TRBJ1-6. TRBV21-1 is classified as a pseudogene. There are 20 residues in the CDR3.

The V and J genes are TRBV5-4 and TRBJ2-2; possible D gene TRBD2, 5 bases. V was pared by 3 bases and J by 3 bases, with 9 bases between. CDR1 SGHNT and CDR2 YYREEE come from the germline V gene (reference sequence). This CDR3 region has 14 residues. CDR3 DNA: TGTGCCAGCAGCTCTGGTAGCGACACCGGGGAGCTGTTTTTT. Amino acids: CASSSGSDTGELFF.

The chain recombines TRBV7-2 with TRBJ2-2; D is undetermined. This CDR3 comprises 14 residues. Trimming cost V 1 base and J 5 bases, with 8 bases left between them. Germline V lookup: CDR1 SGHTA, CDR2 FQGNSA. The CDR3 region has the DNA TGTGCCAGCAGCTTAGATACCGGGACCGGGGAGCTGTTTTTT. Protein: CASSLDTGTGELFF. Full variable domain (remainder filled in from reference TRBV7-2 and TRBJ2-2): GAGVSQSPSNKVTEKGKDVELRCDPISGHTALYWYRQSLGQGLEFLIYFQGNSAPDKSGLPSDRFSAERTGGSVSTLTIQRTQQEDSAVYLCASSLDTGTGELFFGEGSRLTVL.

This chain uses TRBV29-1 with TRBJ1-1, with D maybe TRBD1 (5 bases). Between the trimmed V and J ends, which lost 0 bases and 6 bases, there was a span of 11 bases. Per germline, CDR1 SQVTM and CDR2 ANQGSEA. The CDR3 length is 13 residues. DNA for the CDR3: TGCAGCGTTGAAGATTATCAGGGCTCTGAAGCTTTCTTT. Amino acid sequence: CSVEDYQGSEAFF. Full variable domain (remainder filled in from reference TRBV29-1 and TRBJ1-1): SAVISQKPSRDICQRGTSLTIQCQVDSQVTMMFWYRQQPGQSLTLIATANQGSEATYESGFVIDKFPISRPNLTFSTLTVSNMSPEDSSIYLCSVEDYQGSEAFFGQGTRLTVV.

The chain links TRBV9 to TRBJ2-3; 12 bases fit TRBD2. V was clipped by 7 bases and J by 0 bases; unmatched bases: 9. Germline V gene sequence: CDR1 SGDLS, CDR2 YYNGEE. CDR3 length equals 17 residues. DNA for the CDR3: TGTGCCAGCTCACGGACTAGCGGGGCGTCTAGCACAGATACGCAGTATTTT. It translates to CASSRTSGASSTDTQYF.

This sequence joins TRBV20-1 and TRBJ2-2, with 8 bases that match TRBD1. V lost 3 bases to trimming and J lost 4 bases; unmatched junction nucleotides: 7. This CDR3 has 15 residues. CDR1 DFQATT and CDR2 SNEGSKA come from the germline V gene (reference sequence). The CDR3 DNA reads TGCAGTGCTAGTGCAGGGGGCATTGGCACCGGGGAGCTGTTTTTT. Protein: CSASAGGIGTGELFF.

V usage is TRBV19 and J usage is TRBJ1-6, with D possibly matching TRBD1 (5 bases). In germline, CDR1 is LNHDA, CDR2 SQIVND (reference sequence). The CDR3 is 14 amino acids. V lost 4 bases and J 8 bases, leaving 12 bases between the germline ends. DNA for the CDR3: TGTGCCAGTAGTAGACGGACAAGAGATTCACCCCTCCACTTT. Amino acids: CASSRRTRDSPLHF.

This chain links TRBV19 with TRBJ2-3; 8 nucleotides line up with TRBD2. CDR3 length: 17 amino acids. V was pared by 4 bases and J by 4 bases, with 13 bases of the junction left unmatched. The germline V gene has CDR1 LNHDA and CDR2 SQIVND (reference sequence). The CDR3, as DNA: TGTGCCAGTAGTACCTGGGGCGGCGGGGGGAAGTCAGATACGCAGTATTTT. As protein: CASSTWGGGGKSDTQYF.